This T cell receptor (beta chain) was identified during a study of shared clonotypes between healthy human individuals. Findings and limits, study-wide: With a handful of donors compared, around 5% of naive CD4 clonotypes were shared.

As to this clone: Its antigen is not known.

Using immunoSEQ multiplex PCR, the repertoire was profiled, and TCRdb retains in-frame clones only, with some absent. Among 1.6 million or so clones listed, approximately 98.5% were seen once. Trimming took 2 bases from V and 2 from J; bases not matched to a gene: 8. The CDR3 totals 18 residues. Germline V gives CDR1 SGHTA, CDR2 FQGNSA. The sequenced sample consisted of naive CD4+ T cells sorted from blood. Subset reported: CD45RA+ positively selected. The V gene is TRBV7-2, the J gene TRBJ1-3, with TRBD1 identical over 11 bases. The receptor comes from a man in his thirties or forties in good health. The CDR3, as DNA: TGTGCCAGCAGCTTATTTTTCCCGGGACAGGGGGCTGGAAACACCATATATTTT. It codes for CASSLFFPGQGAGNTIYF.